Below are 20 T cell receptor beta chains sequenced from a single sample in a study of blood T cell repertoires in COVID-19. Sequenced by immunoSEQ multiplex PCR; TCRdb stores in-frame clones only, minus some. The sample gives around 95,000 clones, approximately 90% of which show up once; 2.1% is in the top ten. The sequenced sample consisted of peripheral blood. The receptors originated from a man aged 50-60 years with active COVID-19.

The CDR3 DNA reads TGCGCCAGCAGCTTGGATGGGTCAGGGGGGAGCTCTGGAAACACCATATATTTT. Protein product: CASSLDGSGGSSGNTIYF. This chain uses TRBV5-1 with TRBJ1-3, with 7 bases aligning to TRBD1. The CDR3 loop spans 18 amino acids. Trimming cost V 0 bases and J 0 bases; bases outside gene matches: 9. CDR1 and CDR2 (germline): SGHRS, YFSETQ.

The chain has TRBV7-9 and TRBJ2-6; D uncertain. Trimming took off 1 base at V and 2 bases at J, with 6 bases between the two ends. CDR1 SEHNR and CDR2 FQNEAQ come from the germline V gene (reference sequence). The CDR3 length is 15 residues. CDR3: CASSLVSAGANVLTF. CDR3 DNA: TGTGCCAGCAGCTTAGTGTCGGCTGGGGCCAACGTCCTGACTTTC.

CDR3 nucleotide sequence: TGCGCCAGCAGCAACACGGGACAGGGAGCCACTGAAGCTTTCTTT. It codes for CASSNTGQGATEAFF. The chain combines TRBV5-1 with TRBJ1-1; 9 bases are shared with TRBD1. This CDR3 region has 15 residues. Per germline, CDR1 SGHRS and CDR2 YFSETQ. The trim removed 4 bases at V and 4 bases at J, leaving 8 bases unmatched.

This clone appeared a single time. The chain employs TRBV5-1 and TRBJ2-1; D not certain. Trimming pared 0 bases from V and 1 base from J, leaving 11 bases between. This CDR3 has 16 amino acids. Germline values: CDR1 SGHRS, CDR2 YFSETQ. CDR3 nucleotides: TGCGCCAGCAGCTTGGCAGAGGTCAGATCCTACAATGAGCAGTTCTTC. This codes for CASSLAEVRSYNEQFF.

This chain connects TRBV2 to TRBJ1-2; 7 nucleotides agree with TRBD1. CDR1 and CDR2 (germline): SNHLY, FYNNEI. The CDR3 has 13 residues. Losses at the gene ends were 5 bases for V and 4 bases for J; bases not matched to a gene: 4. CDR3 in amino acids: CASSRDRVYGYTF. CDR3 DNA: TGTGCCAGCAGTAGGGACAGAGTCTATGGCTACACCTTC.

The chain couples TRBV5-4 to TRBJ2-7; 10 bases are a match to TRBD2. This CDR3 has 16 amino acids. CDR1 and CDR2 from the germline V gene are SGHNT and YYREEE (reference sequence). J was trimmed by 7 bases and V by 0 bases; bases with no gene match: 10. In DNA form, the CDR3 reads TGTGCCAGCAGCTTGGAGAAAGCGGGAGGGCCGAGAGAGCAGTACGTC. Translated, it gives CASSLEKAGGPREQYV.

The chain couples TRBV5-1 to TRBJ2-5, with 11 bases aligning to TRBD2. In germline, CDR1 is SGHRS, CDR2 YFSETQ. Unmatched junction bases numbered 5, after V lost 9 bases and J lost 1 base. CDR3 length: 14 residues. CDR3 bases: TGCGCCACCGGACTAGCGGGTCCCCAAGAGACCCAGTACTTC. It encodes CATGLAGPQETQYF.

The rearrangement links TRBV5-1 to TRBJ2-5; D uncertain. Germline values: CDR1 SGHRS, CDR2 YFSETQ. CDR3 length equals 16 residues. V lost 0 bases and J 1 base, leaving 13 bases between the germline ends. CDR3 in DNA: TGCGCCAGCAGCTTGGGTGCGAGCCGGAGCCAAGAGACCCAGTACTTC. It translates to CASSLGASRSQETQYF.

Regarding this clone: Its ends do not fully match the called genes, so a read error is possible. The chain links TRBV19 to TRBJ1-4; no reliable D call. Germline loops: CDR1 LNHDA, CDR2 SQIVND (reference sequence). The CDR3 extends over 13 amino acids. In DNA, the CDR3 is TGTGCCAGCAGTAGGGCAGCTAATGAAAAACTGTTTTTT. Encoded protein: CASSRAANEKLFF. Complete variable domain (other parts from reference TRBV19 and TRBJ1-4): DGGITQSPKYLFRKEGQNVTLSCEQNLNHDAMYWYRQDPGQGLRLIYYSQIVNDFQKGDIAEGYSVSREKKESFPLTVTSAQKNPTAFYLCASSRAANEKLFFGSGTQLSVL.

This CDR3 reads CASSSLTSGEQYV. The DNA for the CDR3 is TGTGCCAGCAGTTCCTTGACTAGTGGCGAGCAGTACGTC. The gene calls are TRBV6-2 or TRBV6-3 and TRBJ2-7, with D tentatively TRBD2 (6 bases). Germline loops: CDR1 MNHEY, CDR2 SVGEGT. The CDR3 is 13 amino acids. Trimming shortened V by 4 bases and J by 6 bases, and 13 bases separated the two germline ends.

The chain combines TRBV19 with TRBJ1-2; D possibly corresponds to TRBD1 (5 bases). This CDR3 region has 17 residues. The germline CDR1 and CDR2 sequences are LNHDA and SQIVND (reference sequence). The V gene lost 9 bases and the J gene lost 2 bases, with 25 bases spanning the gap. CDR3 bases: TGTGCCAGCCCCTTACCCCCGGACAACGCTTCCAACTATGGCTACACCTTC. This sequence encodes CASPLPPDNASNYGYTF.

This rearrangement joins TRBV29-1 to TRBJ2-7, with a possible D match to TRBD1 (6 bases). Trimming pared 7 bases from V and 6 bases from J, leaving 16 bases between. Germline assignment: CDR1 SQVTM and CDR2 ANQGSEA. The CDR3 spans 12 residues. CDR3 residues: CSAGTHSGEQYF. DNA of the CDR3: TGCAGCGCTGGGACACACTCGGGCGAGCAGTACTTC.

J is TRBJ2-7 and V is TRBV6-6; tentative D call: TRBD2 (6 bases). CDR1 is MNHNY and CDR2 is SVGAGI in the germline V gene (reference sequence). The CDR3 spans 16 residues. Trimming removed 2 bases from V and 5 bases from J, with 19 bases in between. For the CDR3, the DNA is TGTGCCAGCAGTTACCCGTCCGGGGTAGCGGCCCACGAGCAGTACTTC. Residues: CASSYPSGVAAHEQYF.

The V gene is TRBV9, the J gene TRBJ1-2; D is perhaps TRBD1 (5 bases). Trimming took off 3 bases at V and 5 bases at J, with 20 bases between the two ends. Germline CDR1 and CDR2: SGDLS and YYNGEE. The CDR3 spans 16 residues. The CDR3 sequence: CASSGELLRGEYGYTF. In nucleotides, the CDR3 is TGTGCCAGCAGCGGAGAGTTACTGCGGGGGGAATATGGCTACACCTTC.

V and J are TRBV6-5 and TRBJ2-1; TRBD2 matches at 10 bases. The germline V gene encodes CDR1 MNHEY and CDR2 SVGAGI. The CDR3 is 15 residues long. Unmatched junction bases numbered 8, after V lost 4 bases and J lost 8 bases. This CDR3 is CASSSSGGPWDEQFF. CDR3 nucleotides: TGTGCCAGCAGTTCTAGCGGGGGCCCCTGGGATGAGCAGTTCTTC.

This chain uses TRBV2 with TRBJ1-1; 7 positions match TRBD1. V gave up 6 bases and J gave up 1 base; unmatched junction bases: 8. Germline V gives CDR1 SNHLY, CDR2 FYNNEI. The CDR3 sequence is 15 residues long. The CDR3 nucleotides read TGTGCCAGCAGGGGCACAGGGGCAGCGAACACTGAAGCTTTCTTT. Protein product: CASRGTGAANTEAFF. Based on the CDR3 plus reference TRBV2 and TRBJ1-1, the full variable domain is EPEVTQTPSHQVTQMGQEVILRCVPISNHLYFYWYRQILGQKVEFLVSFYNNEISEKSEIFDDQFSVERPDGSNFTLKIRSTKLEDSAMYFCASRGTGAANTEAFFGQGTRLTVV.

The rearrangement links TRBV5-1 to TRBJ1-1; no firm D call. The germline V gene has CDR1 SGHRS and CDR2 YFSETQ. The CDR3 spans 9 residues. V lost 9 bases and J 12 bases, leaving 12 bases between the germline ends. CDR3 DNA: TGCGCCACCCCGTTCGGTACTTTCTTT. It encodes CATPFGTFF.

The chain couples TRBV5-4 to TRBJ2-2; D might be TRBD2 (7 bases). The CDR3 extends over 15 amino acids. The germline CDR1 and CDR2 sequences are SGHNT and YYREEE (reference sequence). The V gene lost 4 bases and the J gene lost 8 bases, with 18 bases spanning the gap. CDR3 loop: CASSTTDSGTGELFF. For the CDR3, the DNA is TGTGCCAGCAGCACTACCGACAGCGGGACAGGGGAGCTGTTTTTT.

The CDR3 region has the DNA TGTGCCAGTGGACAGATTGAGAACACTGAAGCTTTCTTT. Its translation is CASGQIENTEAFF. The rearrangement joins TRBV19 to TRBJ1-1, with D perhaps TRBD1 (6 bases). V dropped 8 bases and J dropped 1 base, with 11 bases sitting between them. The CDR3 is made up of 13 amino acids. Germline loops: CDR1 LNHDA, CDR2 SQIVND (reference sequence).

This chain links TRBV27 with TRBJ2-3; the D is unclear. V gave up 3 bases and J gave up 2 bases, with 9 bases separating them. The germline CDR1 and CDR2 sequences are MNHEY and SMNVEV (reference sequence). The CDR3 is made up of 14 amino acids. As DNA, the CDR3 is TGTGCCAGCAGTTTGGGTATAGCCACAGATACGCAGTATTTT. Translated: CASSLGIATDTQYF.